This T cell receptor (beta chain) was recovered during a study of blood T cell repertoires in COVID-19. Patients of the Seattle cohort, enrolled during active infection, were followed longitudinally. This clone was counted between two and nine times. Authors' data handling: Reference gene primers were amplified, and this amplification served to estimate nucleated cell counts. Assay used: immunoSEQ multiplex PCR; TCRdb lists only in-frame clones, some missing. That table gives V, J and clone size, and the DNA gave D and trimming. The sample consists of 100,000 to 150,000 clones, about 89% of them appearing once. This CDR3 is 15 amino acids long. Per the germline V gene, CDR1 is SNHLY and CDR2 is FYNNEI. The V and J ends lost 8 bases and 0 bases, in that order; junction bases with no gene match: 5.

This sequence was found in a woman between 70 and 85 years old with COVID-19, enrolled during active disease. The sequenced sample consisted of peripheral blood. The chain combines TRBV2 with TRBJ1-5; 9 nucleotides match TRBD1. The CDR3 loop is CASRRDRASNQPQHF. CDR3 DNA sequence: TGTGCCAGCCGCCGGGACAGGGCTAGCAATCAGCCCCAGCATTTT.